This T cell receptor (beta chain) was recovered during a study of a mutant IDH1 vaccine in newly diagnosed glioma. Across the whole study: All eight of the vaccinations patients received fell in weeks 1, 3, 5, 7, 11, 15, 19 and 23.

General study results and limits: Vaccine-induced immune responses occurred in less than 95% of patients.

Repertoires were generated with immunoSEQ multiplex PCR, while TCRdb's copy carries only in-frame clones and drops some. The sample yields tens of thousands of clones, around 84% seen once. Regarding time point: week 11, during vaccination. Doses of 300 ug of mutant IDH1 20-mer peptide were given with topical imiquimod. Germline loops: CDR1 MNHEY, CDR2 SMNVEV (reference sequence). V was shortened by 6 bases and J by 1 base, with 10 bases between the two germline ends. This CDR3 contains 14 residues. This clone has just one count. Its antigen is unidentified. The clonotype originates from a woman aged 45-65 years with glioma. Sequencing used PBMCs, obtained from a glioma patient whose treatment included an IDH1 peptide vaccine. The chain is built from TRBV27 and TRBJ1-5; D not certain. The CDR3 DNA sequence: TGTGCCAGCAGACTCGGAGTCAGCAATCAGCCCCAGCATTTT. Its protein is CASRLGVSNQPQHF.